This TCR beta chain is from a study of monozygotic twins with inflammatory bowel disease. TCRdb reanalyzed the 5' RACE reads, giving one entry per CDR3 protein sequence and no DNA. The sample has over 350,000 distinct CDR3 sequences, and its top ten clones hold 2.5% to 3%. CDR1 and CDR2 (germline): KGHSH, LQKENI. This CDR3 contains 12 residues. Unsorted whole blood yielded the total RNA, with T cells left unselected. The TCR was taken from a human donor with ulcerative colitis or Crohn's disease, or a healthy co-twin of an affected twin (not recorded which). The chain links TRBV18 to TRBJ1-1. The sequencing sample was made of blood. The CDR3 here is CASSPPPRVAFF.